These 8 T cell receptor beta chains were sequenced from one sample in a study of CD8+ T cells in alopecia areata. For roughly 5 patients, CD4+ cells were sorted into CD25+CD127- cells. TCR sequencing used cDNA made by reverse transcription of extracted RNA. Produced via immunoSEQ multiplex PCR; TCRdb's table is partial and in-frame only. The data hold about 20,000 clones, with roughly 60% observed a single time. Material: CD4+ Tregs sorted from blood. Receptors originate from a human donor with alopecia areata.

This chain joins TRBV20-1 and TRBJ1-2; D is unclear. Trimming cost V 4 bases and J 7 bases, with 10 bases left between them. Germline assignment: CDR1 DFQATT and CDR2 SNEGSKA (reference sequence). The CDR3 consists of 11 residues. The CDR3 nucleotides read TGCAGTGCTATCGGGAGGTCTGGCTACACCTTC. Translation gives CSAIGRSGYTF.

A note on this clone: In the same sample, other DNA sequences code for this CDR3. The rearrangement links TRBV28 to TRBJ2-5; D unclear. V lost 4 bases to trimming and J lost 1 base, with 7 bases between them. The CDR3 length is 13 residues. Germline CDR1 is MDHEN and CDR2 is SYDVKM. CDR3 in DNA: TGTGCCAGCAGTTCACCCGCCCAAGAGACCCAGTACTTC. This sequence encodes CASSSPAQETQYF. The complete variable domain, with remaining parts taken from reference TRBV28 and TRBJ2-5, reads DVKVTQSSRYLVKRTGEKVFLECVQDMDHENMFWYRQDPGLGLRLIYFSYDVKMKEKGDIPEGYSVSREKKERFSLILESASTNQTSMYLCASSSPAQETQYFGPGTRLLVL.

The chain combines TRBV7-2 with TRBJ1-6; D uncertain. The CDR3 contains 13 residues. Germline CDR1 reads SGHTA; CDR2 reads FQGNSA. V dropped 1 base and J dropped 7 bases, with 5 bases sitting between them. In DNA, the CDR3 is TGTGCCAGCAGCTTAGACCAAAATTCACCCCTCCACTTT. Its translation is CASSLDQNSPLHF.

The CDR3 coding sequence is TGTGCCATCAGAAGGACTAGCAATGAGCAGTTCTTC. Its protein product is CAIRRTSNEQFF. This chain connects TRBV10-3 to TRBJ2-1, with TRBD2 matching 7 bases. After removal of 6 bases from V and 6 bases from J, the junction contained 2 bases not matched to a gene. This CDR3 has 12 amino acids. From germline, CDR1 is ENHRY and CDR2 SYGVKD.

This clone came up a few times. The CDR3 here is CASSLLGLPYNEQFF. CDR3 DNA sequence: TGTGCCAGCAGCTTATTGGGACTGCCATACAATGAGCAGTTCTTC. This sequence joins TRBV7-9 and TRBJ2-1; tentative D call: TRBD2 (6 bases). The CDR3 is 15 amino acids. Between the trimmed V and J ends, which lost 2 bases and 4 bases, there was a span of 12 bases. CDR1 and CDR2 from the germline V gene are SEHNR and FQNEAQ (reference sequence).

The chain is built from TRBV6-5 and TRBJ2-7, with 7 positions matching TRBD1. The CDR3 consists of 15 residues. Germline V gene data show CDR1 as MNHEY and CDR2 as SVGAGI. Losses at the gene ends were 6 bases for V and 4 bases for J; bases not matched to a gene: 12. The CDR3 DNA reads as TGTGCCAGCAGCCCGAGACAGGGTTTCGATTACGAGCAGTACTTC. Translating gives CASSPRQGFDYEQYF.

The chain employs TRBV19 and TRBJ1-2; a weak D match, TRBD1 (5 bases). CDR1 and CDR2 from the germline V gene are LNHDA and SQIVND (reference sequence). This CDR3 is 15 amino acids long. Trimming shortened V by 4 bases and J by 4 bases, and 16 bases separated the two germline ends. CDR3: CASSTIGGNTYGYTF. CDR3 DNA: TGTGCCAGTAGTACCATTGGGGGGAATACCTATGGCTACACCTTC.

V is TRBV2 and J is TRBJ2-6; possibly TRBD2 for D (5 bases). The CDR3 consists of 16 residues. V shed 2 bases and J shed 2 bases, with 10 bases lying between them. Germline V gene data show CDR1 as SNHLY and CDR2 as FYNNEI. The CDR3 spells CASSESRAPGANVLTF. The DNA for the CDR3 is TGTGCCAGCAGTGAATCGAGGGCACCTGGGGCCAACGTCCTGACTTTC.